This T cell receptor (beta chain) was sequenced in a study of cytomegalovirus exposure and HLA in healthy donors. The germline V gene has CDR1 GTSNPN and CDR2 SVGIG (reference sequence). The CDR3 is 14 residues long. V was clipped by 4 bases and J by 8 bases, with 20 bases between them. Study-level points and caveats: Researchers reported in a later analysis that a missense DCLRE1C variant was tied to TCR beta V- and J-gene trimming. As was reported, the HLA-A and HLA-B alleles of most subjects were accurately predicted from TCR beta sequences.

The PCR contained 60 Vbeta and 13 Jbeta primers. The repertoire was sequenced with immunoSEQ multiplex PCR; TCRdb's copy has only in-frame clones and lacks some. This sample has 250,000 to 350,000 clones, with about four fifths found just once. Worth noting for this clone: What it recognizes is unknown.

The chain joins TRBV30 to TRBJ1-2; the D gene is possibly TRBD1 (6 bases). This receptor was taken from a girl aged 2-10 years in good health and CMV-seronegative. Sequences were obtained from PBMCs. The DNA for the CDR3 is TGTGCCTGGAACTCAAACTATCTGGGACAAGGCTACACCTTC. Translated, it gives CAWNSNYLGQGYTF. Combining the CDR3 with reference TRBV30 and TRBJ1-2 gives the whole variable domain SQTIHQWPATLVQPVGSPLSLECTVEGTSNPNLYWYRQAAGRGLQLLFYSVGIGQISSEVPQNLSASRPQDRQFILSSKKLLLSDSGFYLCAWNSNYLGQGYTFGSGTRLTVV.